This T cell receptor (beta chain) was sequenced in a study of T cells in Graves' hyperthyroidism and ophthalmopathy. Authors of the study amplified TCR beta CDR3 regions from RNA transcripts. When the TCR CDR3 underwent first-round RT-PCR, the HTBI primer set was used. From the multiplex PCR reads, TCRdb called clonotypes with MiXCR, one entry per CDR3 protein. The table shows around 200,000 distinct CDR3 sequences, with 15% to 20% occurring only once. The hyperthyroidism was newly diagnosed and had lasted under 2 months; the patients were aged 18 to 65. Diagnoses were established using clinical symptoms, serum thyroxine and TRAb, thyroid ultrasound and orbital computed tomography. Germline V gene lookup returns CDR1 SNHLY and CDR2 FYNNEI. The V and J ends lost 3 bases and 2 bases respectively, with 13 bases between them. The CDR3 covers 15 residues. Study-level points and caveats: The authors' 13 V-J model separated ophthalmopathy from stable hyperthyroidism.

This clonotype appeared a single time. As yet, its antigen is unknown. The TCR was taken from a woman aged 45-59 years with Graves' hyperthyroidism. The chain links TRBV2 to TRBJ2-5; tentatively, D is TRBD1 or TRBD2 (5 bases each). The sample taken for sequencing was blood. The CDR3 reads CASSDLGPGQETQYF. The CDR3 DNA follows: TGTGCCAGCAGTGATTTGGGGCCGGGGCAAGAGACCCAGTACTTC. Based on the CDR3 plus reference TRBV2 and TRBJ2-5, the full variable domain is EPEVTQTPSHQVTQMGQEVILRCVPISNHLYFYWYRQILGQKVEFLVSFYNNEISEKSEIFDDQFSVERPDGSNFTLKIRSTKLEDSAMYFCASSDLGPGQETQYFGPGTRLLVL.